Sequencing of this T cell receptor (beta chain) was carried out in a study of shared T cell receptors in the human thymus. Germline-derived CDR1 and CDR2 are KGHSH and LQKENI. Deletions cut 0 bases from V and 2 bases from J, with 13 bases between. The CDR3 consists of 16 residues. Measured with immunoSEQ multiplex PCR; TCRdb has only the in-frame clones, and not every one. The table lists more than 550,000 clones, approximately 87% of them singletons. The same data also contributed to another study, on human thymus T cells. That work contributes: The thymus was resected at corrective cardiac surgery.

This clonotype originated in a boy younger than two with a congenital heart defect. The sequenced material came from thymocytes. This rearrangement joins TRBV18 to TRBJ1-2, with D tentatively TRBD1 (5 bases). This chain's CDR3 is CASSPPWRGKNYGYTF. Written as DNA, the CDR3 is TGTGCCAGCTCACCACCGTGGCGGGGGAAGAACTATGGCTACACCTTC.